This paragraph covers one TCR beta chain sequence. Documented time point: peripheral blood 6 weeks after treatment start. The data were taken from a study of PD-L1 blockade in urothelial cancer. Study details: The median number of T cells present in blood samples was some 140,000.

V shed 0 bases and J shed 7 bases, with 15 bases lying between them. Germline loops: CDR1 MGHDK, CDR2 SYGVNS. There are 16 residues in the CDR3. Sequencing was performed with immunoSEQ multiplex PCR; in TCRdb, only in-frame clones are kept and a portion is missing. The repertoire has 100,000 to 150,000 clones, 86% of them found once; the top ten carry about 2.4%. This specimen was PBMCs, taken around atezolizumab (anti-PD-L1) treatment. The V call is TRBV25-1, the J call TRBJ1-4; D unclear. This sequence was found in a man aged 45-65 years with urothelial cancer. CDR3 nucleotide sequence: TGTGCCAGCAGTGAATATCGCGCGACGGGTACTGAAAAACTGTTTTTT. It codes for CASSEYRATGTEKLFF. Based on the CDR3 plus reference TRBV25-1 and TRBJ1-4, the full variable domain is EADIYQTPRYLVIGTGKKITLECSQTMGHDKMYWYQQDPGMELHLIHYSYGVNSTEKGDLSSESTVSRIRTEHFPLTLESARPSHTSQYLCASSEYRATGTEKLFFGSGTQLSVL.